The 30 T cell receptor beta chains in this list originate from one sample, sequenced in a study of blood T cell repertoires in COVID-19. Generated by immunoSEQ multiplex PCR, the TCRdb table keeps only in-frame clones and is missing some. The table includes about 190,000 clones, roughly nine tenths detected once. The material sequenced was peripheral blood. These receptors all come from a man younger than 45 with acute or convalescent COVID-19.

This clone was picked up a small number of times. The chain uses TRBV12-3 or TRBV12-4 and TRBJ2-5; D is possibly TRBD1 (6 bases). The CDR3 runs 13 residues. The V end was cut by 5 bases, the J end by 2 bases, with 9 bases between. CDR3 loop: CASSTGQQETQYF. In DNA, the CDR3 is TGTGCCAGCAGTACCGGACAGCAAGAGACCCAGTACTTC.

The CDR3 nucleotides read TGTGCCAGCAGCCTTCGGACAGGCAGAGGGGTATCGGAAAAACTGTTTTTT. Residues: CASSLRTGRGVSEKLFF. The V gene is TRBV3-1 (or the pseudogene TRBV3-2), the J gene TRBJ1-4; 7 bases are shared with TRBD1. V shed 4 bases, J shed 8 bases, and the junction held 16 bases outside the gene matches. The CDR3 has 17 amino acids. Germline CDR1 reads LGHDT; CDR2 reads YNNKEL (reference sequence).

This clone was counted a single time. The J gene is TRBJ1-4, the V gene TRBV30; D is possibly TRBD1 (6 bases). The CDR3 is 14 amino acids. Germline CDR1 and CDR2: GTSNPN and SVGIG (reference sequence). The V gene lost 3 bases and the J gene lost 4 bases, with 12 bases spanning the gap. CDR3 in amino acids: CAWRWQGSNEKLFF. CDR3 nucleotides: TGTGCCTGGAGGTGGCAGGGGAGTAATGAAAAACTGTTTTTT. The whole variable domain, filled in from reference TRBV30 and TRBJ1-4, reads SQTIHQWPATLVQPVGSPLSLECTVEGTSNPNLYWYRQAAGRGLQLLFYSVGIGQISSEVPQNLSASRPQDRQFILSSKKLLLSDSGFYLCAWRWQGSNEKLFFGSGTQLSVL.

V gene TRBV7-9 combines with J gene TRBJ2-6; 9 bases match TRBD1. The CDR3 has 17 residues. In germline, CDR1 is SEHNR, CDR2 FQNEAQ (reference sequence). The V and J ends lost 4 bases and 0 bases, in that order; junction bases with no gene match: 4. CDR3 sequence (DNA): TGTGCCAGCAGCTGGGGGACAGGGAACTCTGGGGCCAACGTCCTGACTTTC. It is translated as CASSWGTGNSGANVLTF.

The chain links TRBV3-1 (or the pseudogene TRBV3-2) to TRBJ2-7, with 9 nucleotides matching TRBD1. Looked up from germline, CDR1 is LGHDT and CDR2 is YNNKEL (reference sequence). V lost 4 bases and J lost 0; bases outside the gene matches: 4. The CDR3 runs to 15 residues. CDR3 protein: CASSLGQGSSYEQYF. CDR3 coding DNA: TGTGCCAGCAGCCTAGGACAGGGGAGCTCCTACGAGCAGTACTTC.

The chain carries TRBV7-2 and TRBJ2-3, with TRBD2 identical over 8 bases. This CDR3 has 15 residues. After removal of 5 bases from V and 4 bases from J, the junction contained 8 bases not matched to a gene. Germline V gives CDR1 SGHTA, CDR2 FQGNSA. CDR3 amino acids: CASSPGLVRPDTQYF. The CDR3 nucleotides read TGTGCCAGCAGCCCGGGACTAGTTCGCCCAGATACGCAGTATTTT.

The rearrangement links TRBV5-5 to TRBJ1-2; no definite D call. Germline V gene sequence: CDR1 SGHKS, CDR2 YYEKEE (reference sequence). The ends were cut back, 0 bases at V and 4 bases at J, with 13 bases in the middle. This CDR3 contains 15 residues. The DNA of the CDR3 is TGTGCCAGCAGCTTGGCCCCATCAGGTGGCTATGGCTACACCTTC. It codes for CASSLAPSGGYGYTF.

J is TRBJ1-2 and V is TRBV27; 7 bases align to TRBD1. The CDR3 totals 18 residues. J was trimmed by 6 bases and V by 7 bases; bases with no gene match: 23. Germline values: CDR1 MNHEY, CDR2 SMNVEV (reference sequence). CDR3 in amino acids: CASKLTGDLIPRKDGYTF. In DNA form, the CDR3 reads TGTGCCAGCAAACTAACAGGGGATCTAATCCCGCGAAAAGATGGCTACACCTTC.

CDR3 sequence: CASSPKLVAAYEQYF. The CDR3 DNA is TGTGCCAGCAGTCCTAAACTAGTAGCAGCCTACGAGCAGTACTTC. The chain uses TRBV27 and TRBJ2-7; perhaps TRBD2 as D (5 bases). Germline V lookup: CDR1 MNHEY, CDR2 SMNVEV (reference sequence). Trimming pared 5 bases from V and 2 bases from J, leaving 16 bases between. CDR3 size: 15 residues.

The chain is built from TRBV5-1 and TRBJ1-4; 7 positions match TRBD1. Trimming at V came to 4 bases and at J to 8 bases, leaving 5 bases not matched to a gene. Looked up from germline, CDR1 is SGHRS and CDR2 is YFSETQ. The CDR3 consists of 13 residues. CDR3 sequence reads: CASSRQGLEKLFF. The CDR3 DNA sequence: TGCGCCAGCAGCCGACAGGGATTAGAAAAACTGTTTTTT.

V gene TRBV14 combines with J gene TRBJ2-2; D ambiguous. The germline gives CDR1 SGHDN, CDR2 FVKESK. The V and J ends lost 4 bases and 4 bases respectively, with 13 bases between them. The CDR3 has 15 residues. The CDR3 loop is CASSRKLTFTGELFF. The CDR3 DNA sequence: TGTGCCAGCAGCCGCAAGCTGACATTCACCGGGGAGCTGTTTTTT.

V and J are TRBV18 and TRBJ2-5, with D tentatively TRBD1 (6 bases). This CDR3 comprises 17 residues. The ends were cut back, 1 base at V and 0 bases at J, with 15 bases in the middle. In germline, CDR1 is KGHSH, CDR2 LQKENI. Here the CDR3 DNA reads TGTGCCAGCTCACCACGGGGGCGGACAGACCACCAAGAGACCCAGTACTTC. Translation gives CASSPRGRTDHQETQYF.

This rearrangement joins TRBV19 to TRBJ1-3; D call uncertain. This CDR3 region has 15 residues. V shed 3 bases and J shed 0 bases, with 9 bases lying between them. CDR1 and CDR2 (germline): LNHDA, SQIVND (reference sequence). Here the CDR3 reads CASSIGGTSGNTIYF. In DNA form, the CDR3 reads TGTGCCAGTAGTATTGGCGGAACCTCTGGAAACACCATATATTTT. Full variable domain (remainder filled in from reference TRBV19 and TRBJ1-3): DGGITQSPKYLFRKEGQNVTLSCEQNLNHDAMYWYRQDPGQGLRLIYYSQIVNDFQKGDIAEGYSVSREKKESFPLTVTSAQKNPTAFYLCASSIGGTSGNTIYFGEGSWLTVV.

This clone was recorded a few times. This chain uses TRBV28 with TRBJ2-5; 8 positions agree with TRBD2. Germline values: CDR1 MDHEN, CDR2 SYDVKM. The junction had 15 bases not matched to a gene; V was cut back by 4 bases and J by 5 bases. The CDR3 sequence is 17 residues long. CDR3 residues: CASSSAFGLAGRETQYF. Here the CDR3 DNA reads TGTGCCAGCAGTTCCGCCTTCGGGCTAGCGGGCCGGGAGACCCAGTACTTC.

The chain recombines TRBV5-1 with TRBJ1-1; TRBD1 might be the D (5 bases). Trimming took 0 bases from V and 0 from J, leaving 6 bases between them. The V gene's germline CDR1 is SGHRS and CDR2 YFSETQ. The CDR3 has 14 amino acids. Here the CDR3 reads CASSLGGLNTEAFF. CDR3 bases: TGCGCCAGCAGCTTGGGGGGCCTGAACACTGAAGCTTTCTTT.

As for this clone: Other DNA sequences in the sample encode the same CDR3. CDR3 coding DNA: TGTGCCAGCAGTCCCGACAGGGTGAATTCACCCCTCCACTTT. It translates to CASSPDRVNSPLHF. The V call is TRBV6-5, the J call TRBJ1-6; 7 nucleotides match TRBD1. Per germline, CDR1 MNHEY and CDR2 SVGAGI. The junction had 5 bases not matched to a gene; V was cut back by 5 bases and J by 7 bases. The CDR3 length is 14 residues.

This chain connects TRBV18 to TRBJ1-2, with 10 bases lining up with TRBD1. CDR1 and CDR2 (germline): KGHSH, LQKENI. The CDR3 extends over 13 amino acids. With V trimmed by 2 bases and J by 6 bases, 0 bases remained unmatched. CDR3 bases: TGTGCCAGCTCACCAGACAGGGGGCATGGCTACACCTTC. This sequence encodes CASSPDRGHGYTF.

J is TRBJ1-3 and V is TRBV28, with TRBD1 as a possible D gene (5 bases). The CDR3 totals 16 residues. From germline, CDR1 is MDHEN and CDR2 SYDVKM. V lost 4 bases, J lost 0 bases, and 13 bases lay in between. CDR3 in DNA: TGTGCCAGCAGTTCCGCAACAGGCAGCTCTGGAAACACCATATATTTT. It codes for CASSSATGSSGNTIYF.

This chain uses TRBV28 with TRBJ1-2, with D unclear. V was clipped by 3 bases and J by 3 bases, with 11 bases between them. The germline V gene has CDR1 MDHEN and CDR2 SYDVKM. The CDR3 loop spans 14 amino acids. CDR3 loop: CASSFNGEDYGYTF. The CDR3 DNA sequence: TGTGCCAGCAGTTTTAATGGGGAGGACTATGGCTACACCTTC.

For the CDR3, the DNA is TGTGCCACACAACAGGGTAATAGCAATCAGCCCCAGCATTTT. This encodes CATQQGNSNQPQHF. The chain couples TRBV10-3 to TRBJ1-5, with a possible D match to TRBD1 (6 bases). V was shortened by 10 bases and J by 0 bases, with 13 bases between the two germline ends. This CDR3 spans 14 amino acids. Per germline, CDR1 ENHRY and CDR2 SYGVKD.

This chain uses TRBV6-6 with TRBJ1-2; TRBD1 agrees at 7 bases. Germline V lookup: CDR1 MNHNY, CDR2 SVGAGI (reference sequence). This CDR3 region has 13 residues. Losses at the gene ends were 6 bases for V and 3 bases for J; bases not matched to a gene: 4. Here the CDR3 DNA reads TGTGCCAGCAGATCCGGGACAGACTATGGCTACACCTTC. Its protein product is CASRSGTDYGYTF.

The rearrangement links TRBV30 to TRBJ2-7, with a tentative D call TRBD2 (6 bases). CDR3 length equals 15 residues. Trimming shortened V by 2 bases and J by 2 bases, and 16 bases separated the two germline ends. The germline V gene encodes CDR1 GTSNPN and CDR2 SVGIG (reference sequence). The CDR3 loop is CAWSRGGQPTYEQYF. The CDR3, as DNA: TGTGCCTGGAGTCGTGGAGGGCAACCCACCTACGAGCAGTACTTC.

This chain uses TRBV6-5 with TRBJ2-7; tentatively, D is TRBD2 (6 bases). This CDR3 has 13 amino acids. Germline assignment: CDR1 MNHEY and CDR2 SVGAGI. Trimming cost V 9 bases and J 4 bases, with 16 bases left between them. The CDR3 loop reads CARTDYKGYEQYF. The CDR3 region has the DNA TGTGCCAGAACGGACTATAAAGGGTACGAGCAGTACTTC.

The chain joins TRBV28 to TRBJ2-3; TRBD2 matches 11 bases. This CDR3 region has 18 residues. The V gene's germline CDR1 is MDHEN and CDR2 SYDVKM. Trimming removed 5 bases from V and 0 bases from J; junction bases left unmatched: 10. The CDR3 DNA follows: TGTGCCAGCAGTCCAGGGGGACTAGCGGCCCCTAGCACAGATACGCAGTATTTT. It specifies CASSPGGLAAPSTDTQYF.

The V gene is TRBV6-5, the J gene TRBJ2-7; D may be TRBD1 (5 bases). This CDR3 spans 14 amino acids. Trimming took off 6 bases at V and 0 bases at J, with 12 bases between the two ends. CDR1 MNHEY and CDR2 SVGAGI come from the germline V gene. CDR3 sequence reads: CASSDSSGSYEQYF. CDR3 coding DNA: TGTGCCAGCAGCGACAGCTCGGGCTCCTACGAGCAGTACTTC.

The V and J genes are TRBV12-3 or TRBV12-4 and TRBJ2-5; 7 bases align to TRBD1. The CDR3 extends over 13 amino acids. After removal of 10 bases from V and 6 bases from J, the junction contained 11 bases not matched to a gene. The CDR3 loop reads CATLVEGAQTQYF. The DNA of the CDR3 is TGTGCCACCTTGGTCGAGGGGGCACAGACCCAGTACTTC.

V gene TRBV9 combines with J gene TRBJ1-6, with 10 bases that match TRBD1. Germline V lookup: CDR1 SGDLS, CDR2 YYNGEE. The CDR3 has 14 residues. V dropped 0 bases and J dropped 14; count of bases not matched to a gene: 5. CDR3 region: CASSVGDRGSALHF. In nucleotides, the CDR3 is TGTGCCAGCAGCGTAGGGGACAGGGGATCGGCCCTCCACTTT. The full variable domain, rest sourced from reference TRBV9 and TRBJ1-6, is DSGVTQTPKHLITATGQRVTLRCSPRSGDLSVYWYQQSLDQGLQFLIQYYNGEERAKGNILERFSAQQFPDLHSELNLSSLELGDSALYFCASSVGDRGSALHFGNGTRLTVT.

This chain joins TRBV4-1 and TRBJ2-2; no definite D call. The germline V gene has CDR1 MGHRA and CDR2 YSYEKL. There are 16 residues in the CDR3. Trimming took 1 base from V and 0 from J, leaving 9 bases between them. The CDR3 DNA reads as TGCGCCAGCAGCCAAGTTCCAAGAGCGAACACCGGGGAGCTGTTTTTT. Its translation is CASSQVPRANTGELFF.

In its sample, this clone was seen a few times. This chain connects TRBV6-5 to TRBJ1-3; 7 bases agree with TRBD1. V lost 0 bases, J lost 9 bases, and 5 bases stayed unmatched. This CDR3 has 14 amino acids. Germline assignment: CDR1 MNHEY and CDR2 SVGAGI. DNA of the CDR3: TGTGCCAGCAGTTACTCGACAGGGTTCGGCACCATATATTTT. Residues: CASSYSTGFGTIYF.

This chain links TRBV19 with TRBJ1-3, with D maybe TRBD1 (6 bases). The V and J ends lost 5 bases and 0 bases respectively, with 14 bases between them. Per the germline V gene, CDR1 is LNHDA and CDR2 is SQIVND (reference sequence). The CDR3 length is 16 residues. CDR3 in amino acids: CASSADRPSSGNTIYF. The CDR3 nucleotides read TGTGCCAGTAGTGCGGACAGACCAAGCTCTGGAAACACCATATATTTT. Complete variable domain (other parts from reference TRBV19 and TRBJ1-3): DGGITQSPKYLFRKEGQNVTLSCEQNLNHDAMYWYRQDPGQGLRLIYYSQIVNDFQKGDIAEGYSVSREKKESFPLTVTSAQKNPTAFYLCASSADRPSSGNTIYFGEGSWLTVV.